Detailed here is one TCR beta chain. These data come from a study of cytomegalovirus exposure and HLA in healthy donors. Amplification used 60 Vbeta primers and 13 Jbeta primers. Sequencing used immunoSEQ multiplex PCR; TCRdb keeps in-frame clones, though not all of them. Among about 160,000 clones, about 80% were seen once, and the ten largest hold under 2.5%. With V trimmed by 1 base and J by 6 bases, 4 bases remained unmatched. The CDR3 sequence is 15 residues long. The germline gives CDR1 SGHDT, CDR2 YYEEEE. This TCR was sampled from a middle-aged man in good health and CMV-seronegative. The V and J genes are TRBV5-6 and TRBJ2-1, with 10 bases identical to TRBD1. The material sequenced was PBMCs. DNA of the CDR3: TGTGCCAGCAGCTTGCGGGGACAGGGGAGCAATGAGCAGTTCTTC. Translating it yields CASSLRGQGSNEQFF.